This record looks at one T cell receptor (beta chain) sequence and its context. The antigen remains undetermined. The CDR3 is made up of 12 amino acids. CDR1 is SGHAT and CDR2 is FQNNGV in the germline V gene. V lost 4 bases and J 7 bases, leaving 10 bases between the germline ends. The data were obtained in a study of T cell repertoires in aging, cancer and after chemotherapy. Turning to the study itself: Glioblastoma patients receiving temozolomide-based therapy gave paired samples before and after chemotherapy. Study-wide results and limits: Median generation probability rose over the chemotherapy interval in each cancer cohort, suggesting rebound thymic output.

A mixed TRB-A/B primer pool amplified rearranged TRB by multiplex touch-down PCR. Via MiXCR, TCRdb re-called the multiplex PCR reads, giving one row per CDR3 protein. The profile shows about 4,300 distinct CDR3 sequences, 30% to 40% of them singletons. Peripheral blood genomic DNA, not sorted cells or RNA, was the template. The rearrangement uses TRBV11-2 and TRBJ1-2; D not resolved. This TCR derives from a human donor with a solid tumor. The material sequenced was blood. The CDR3 sequence: CASSSYPAGYTF. Written as DNA, the CDR3 is TGTGCCAGCAGCTCCTACCCCGCTGGCTACACCTTC.